Listed here is a single T cell receptor (beta chain). Antigen: not known. These data come from a study of human T cells and chemical hapten exposure. Across the whole study: Alopecia areata, totalis and universalis patients, mostly female, were included. Study-wide results and caveats: PT1 expanded TCR numbers tracked positively with patch test score.

Original processing notes: Between about 23,224 and 700,000 TCRs appeared in each sample, and the median stood at approximately 100,000. Using its own MiXCR run on the RACE reads, TCRdb lists one record per CDR3 protein. The V and J calls and clone size are TCRdb's, not the authors'. The sample shows 69,000 or so distinct CDR3 sequences, around a tenth of them seen only once. Described time point: patch test 2, 6 weeks after DPC sensitization. Treatment given: therapeutic diphenylcyclopropenone sensitization with weekly scalp DPC. The sequence came from a woman between 45 and 65 years old with alopecia areata. Some clones in this sample may be carry-over from other donors' samples. Source: whole blood, taken in connection with sensitization to the hapten diphenylcyclopropenone (DPC).

CDR3 loop: CSVEQGTTDTQYF. The CDR3 DNA follows: TGCAGCGTTGAACAGGGCACCACAGATACGCAGTATTTT. The chain joins TRBV29-1 to TRBJ2-3; possible D gene TRBD1, 5 bases. From germline, CDR1 is SQVTM and CDR2 ANQGSEA. V was pared by 2 bases and J by 2 bases, with 8 bases between. The CDR3 covers 13 residues.